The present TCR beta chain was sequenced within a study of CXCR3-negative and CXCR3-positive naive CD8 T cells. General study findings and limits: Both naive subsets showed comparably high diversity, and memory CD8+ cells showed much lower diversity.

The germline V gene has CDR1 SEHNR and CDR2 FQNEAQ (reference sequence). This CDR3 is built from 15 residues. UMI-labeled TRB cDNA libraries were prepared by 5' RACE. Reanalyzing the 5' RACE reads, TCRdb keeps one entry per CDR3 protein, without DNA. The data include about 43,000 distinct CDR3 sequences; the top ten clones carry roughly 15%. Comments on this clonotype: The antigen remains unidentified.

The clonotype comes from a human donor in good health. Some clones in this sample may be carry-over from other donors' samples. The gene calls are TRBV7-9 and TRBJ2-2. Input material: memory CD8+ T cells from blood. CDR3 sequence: CASSFSGSGTGELFF.